A single sample is the source of the 8 T cell receptor beta chains below, sequenced in a study of blood T cell repertoires in COVID-19. TCRdb keeps only in-frame clones here, not all; method: immunoSEQ multiplex PCR. The table shows roughly 160,000 clones, with around two thirds occurring only once. Sample: peripheral blood. The source of these receptors is a woman aged 80 or over with acute or convalescent COVID-19.

This chain links TRBV2 with TRBJ1-4, with 8 bases that match TRBD1. The V gene's germline CDR1 is SNHLY and CDR2 FYNNEI. The ends lost 7 bases at V and 8 bases at J; junction bases unmatched: 12. The CDR3 length is 15 residues. The CDR3 nucleotides read TGTGCCAGCACCATTACCTGGACAGGGCCCGAAAAACTGTTTTTT. It encodes CASTITWTGPEKLFF.

V gene TRBV9 combines with J gene TRBJ1-2, with TRBD1 matching 7 bases. The germline V gene encodes CDR1 SGDLS and CDR2 YYNGEE. The CDR3 totals 14 residues. Trimming cost V 3 bases and J 1 base; bases outside gene matches: 3. The CDR3 DNA follows: TGTGCCAGCAGCGCCCGGGACAGTAACTATGGCTACACCTTC. Amino acids: CASSARDSNYGYTF.

This clone was observed a few times. This chain uses TRBV28 with TRBJ2-3; 8 nucleotides align to TRBD1. Germline V gene sequence: CDR1 MDHEN, CDR2 SYDVKM. The CDR3 sequence is 12 residues long. V lost 10 bases, J lost 5 bases, and 5 bases stayed unmatched. The CDR3 DNA reads TGTGCCACCGACAGGGGTATAGATACGCAGTATTTT. Translating gives CATDRGIDTQYF. The whole variable domain, remainder taken from reference TRBV28 and TRBJ2-3, is DVKVTQSSRYLVKRTGEKVFLECVQDMDHENMFWYRQDPGLGLRLIYFSYDVKMKEKGDIPEGYSVSREKKERFSLILESASTNQTSMYLCATDRGIDTQYFGPGTRLTVL.

This chain joins TRBV20-1 and TRBJ1-6; 12 bases agree with TRBD1. The CDR3 covers 17 residues. Trimming cost V 3 bases and J 7 bases; bases outside gene matches: 10. Germline CDR1 is DFQATT and CDR2 is SNEGSKA (reference sequence). The CDR3 sequence: CSASVPGQGARNSPLHF. Here the CDR3 DNA reads TGCAGTGCTAGTGTTCCGGGACAGGGGGCCAGGAATTCACCCCTCCACTTT.

The chain joins TRBV5-1 to TRBJ2-7; the D is unclear. Germline V gene lookup returns CDR1 SGHRS and CDR2 YFSETQ. This CDR3 comprises 14 residues. Trimming left V 0 bases short and J 2 bases short, with 9 bases between. DNA of the CDR3: TGCGCCAGCAGCTTGGAAAACAGCCCCTACGAGCAGTACTTC. The encoded protein is CASSLENSPYEQYF.

This clone was seen at least ten times. The chain has TRBV28 and TRBJ2-7, with 8 bases aligning to TRBD2. CDR1 and CDR2 from the germline V gene are MDHEN and SYDVKM. The CDR3 runs to 13 residues. The junction had 8 bases not matched to a gene; V was cut back by 6 bases and J by 7 bases. CDR3 region: CASSRTSPQEQYF. The CDR3 DNA reads as TGTGCCAGCAGCCGGACTAGCCCGCAAGAGCAGTACTTC. The variable domain in full, with the rest retrieved from reference TRBV28 and TRBJ2-7, is DVKVTQSSRYLVKRTGEKVFLECVQDMDHENMFWYRQDPGLGLRLIYFSYDVKMKEKGDIPEGYSVSREKKERFSLILESASTNQTSMYLCASSRTSPQEQYFGPGTRLTVT.

This clone was counted a single time. The chain couples TRBV25-1 to TRBJ1-6; a weak D match, TRBD1 (6 bases). Trimming pared 3 bases from V and 7 bases from J, leaving 13 bases between. Looked up from germline, CDR1 is MGHDK and CDR2 is SYGVNS. The CDR3 sequence is 15 residues long. CDR3: CASSDRGRGNSPLHF. The CDR3 nucleotides read TGTGCCAGCAGTGACAGGGGTAGAGGCAATTCACCCCTCCACTTT.

The rearrangement links TRBV6-5 to TRBJ2-1; 9 bases fit TRBD2. The CDR3 extends over 16 amino acids. The J segment lost 7 bases and the V segment lost 0 bases, leaving 7 bases of the junction unmatched. Germline CDR1 is MNHEY and CDR2 is SVGAGI. CDR3 sequence: CASSYSPSGERNEQFF. In nucleotides, the CDR3 is TGTGCCAGCAGTTACTCGCCTAGCGGGGAAAGGAATGAGCAGTTCTTC.